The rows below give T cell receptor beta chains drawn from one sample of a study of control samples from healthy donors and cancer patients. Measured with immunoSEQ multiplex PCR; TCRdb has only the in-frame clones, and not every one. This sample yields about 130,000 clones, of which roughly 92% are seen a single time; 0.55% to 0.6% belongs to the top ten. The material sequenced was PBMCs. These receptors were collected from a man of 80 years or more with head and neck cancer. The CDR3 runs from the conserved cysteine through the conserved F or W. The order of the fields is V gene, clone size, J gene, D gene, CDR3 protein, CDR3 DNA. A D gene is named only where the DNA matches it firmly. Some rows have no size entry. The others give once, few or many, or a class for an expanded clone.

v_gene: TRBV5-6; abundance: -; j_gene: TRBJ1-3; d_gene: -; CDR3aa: CASSRKPREGNTIYF; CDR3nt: TGTGCCAGCAGCCGCAAGCCCAGGGAAGGAAACACCATATATTTT
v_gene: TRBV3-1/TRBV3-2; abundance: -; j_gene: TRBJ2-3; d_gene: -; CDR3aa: CASSPTGLSADTQYF; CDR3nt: TGTGCCAGCAGCCCTACAGGGTTGTCAGCGGATACGCAGTATTTT
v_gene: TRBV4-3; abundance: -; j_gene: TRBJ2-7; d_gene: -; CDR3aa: CASSQDLRSSSYEQYF; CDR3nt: TGCGCCAGCAGCCAAGATCTGCGGTCTAGCTCCTACGAGCAGTACTTC
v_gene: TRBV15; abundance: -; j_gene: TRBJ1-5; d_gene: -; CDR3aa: CATSRKRGSQPQHF; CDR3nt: TGTGCCACCAGCAGGAAAAGGGGGAGCCAGCCCCAGCATTTT
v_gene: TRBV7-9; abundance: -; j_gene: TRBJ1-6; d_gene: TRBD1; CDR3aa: CASSRRQGLNSPLHF; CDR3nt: TGTGCCAGCAGCCGAAGACAGGGCCTTAATTCACCCCTCCACTTT
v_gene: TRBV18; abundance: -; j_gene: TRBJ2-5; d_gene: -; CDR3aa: CASSPGAGMETQYF; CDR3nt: TGTGCCAGCTCACCAGGGGCGGGGATGGAGACCCAGTACTTC
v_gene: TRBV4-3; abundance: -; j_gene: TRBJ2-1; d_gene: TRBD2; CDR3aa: CASSARLAGNPEQFF; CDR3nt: TGCGCCAGCAGCGCCCGACTAGCGGGAAATCCTGAGCAGTTCTTC
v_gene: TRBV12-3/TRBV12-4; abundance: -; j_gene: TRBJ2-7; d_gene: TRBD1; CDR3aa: CASTRTGAYEQYF; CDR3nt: TGTGCCAGCACTAGGACAGGGGCCTACGAGCAGTACTTC
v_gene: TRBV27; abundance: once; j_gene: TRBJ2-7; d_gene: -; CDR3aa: CASSLSGGSYEQYF; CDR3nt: TGTGCCAGCAGTTTATCTGGCGGCTCCTACGAGCAGTACTTC
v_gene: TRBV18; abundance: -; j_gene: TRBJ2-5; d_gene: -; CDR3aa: CASSGRVGETQYF; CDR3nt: TGTGCCAGCTCAGGGCGAGTAGGAGAGACCCAGTACTTC
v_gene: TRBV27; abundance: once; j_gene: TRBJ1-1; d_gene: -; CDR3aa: CASSPPGGNTEAFF; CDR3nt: TGTGCCAGCAGTCCCCCAGGCGGTAACACTGAAGCTTTCTTT
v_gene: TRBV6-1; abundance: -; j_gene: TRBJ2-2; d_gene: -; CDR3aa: CASSDGGGGHTGELFF; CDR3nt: TGTGCCAGCAGTGACGGAGGGGGTGGACACACCGGGGAGCTGTTTTTT
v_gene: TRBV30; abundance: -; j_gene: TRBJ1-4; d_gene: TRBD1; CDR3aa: CAWGRGQANEKLFF; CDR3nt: TGTGCCTGGGGGAGGGGACAGGCTAATGAAAAACTGTTTTTT
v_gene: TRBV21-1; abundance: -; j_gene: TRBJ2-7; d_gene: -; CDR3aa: CASSENAVGSSYEQYF; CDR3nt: TGTGCCAGCAGTGAAAATGCTGTCGGCAGCTCCTACGAGCAGTACTTC
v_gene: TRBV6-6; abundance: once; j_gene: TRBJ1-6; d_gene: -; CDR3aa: CASSYSAAHNSPLHF; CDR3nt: TGTGCCAGCAGTTACTCGGCAGCCCATAATTCACCCCTCCACTTT
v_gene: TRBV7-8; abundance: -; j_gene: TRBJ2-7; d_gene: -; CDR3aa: CASSFVGRAGEQYF; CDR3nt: TGTGCCAGCAGCTTCGTTGGCAGGGCTGGGGAGCAGTACTTC
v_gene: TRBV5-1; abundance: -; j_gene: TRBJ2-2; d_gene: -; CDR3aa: CASSFTAGELFF; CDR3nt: TGCGCCAGCAGCTTTACGGCCGGGGAGCTGTTTTTT
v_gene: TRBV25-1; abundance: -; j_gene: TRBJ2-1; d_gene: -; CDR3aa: CASSEHVGLTVHNEQFF; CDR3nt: TGTGCCAGCAGTGAACACGTTGGCCTCACAGTACACAATGAGCAGTTCTTC
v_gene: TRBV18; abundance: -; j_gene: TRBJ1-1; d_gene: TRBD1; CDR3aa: CATGGQRNTEAFF; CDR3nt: TGTGCCACGGGGGGACAGAGGAACACTGAAGCTTTCTTT
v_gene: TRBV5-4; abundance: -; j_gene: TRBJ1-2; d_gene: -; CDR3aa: CASSLPGYGYTF; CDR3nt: TGTGCCAGCAGCTTGCCAGGCTATGGCTACACCTTC
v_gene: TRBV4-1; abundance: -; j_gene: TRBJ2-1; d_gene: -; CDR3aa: CASSQEPSGLYNEQFF; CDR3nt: TGCGCCAGCAGCCAAGAACCCAGCGGGCTTTACAATGAGCAGTTCTTC
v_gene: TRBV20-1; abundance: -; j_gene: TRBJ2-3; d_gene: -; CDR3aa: CSVRGDTQYF; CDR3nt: TGCAGTGTCCGCGGGGATACGCAGTATTTT
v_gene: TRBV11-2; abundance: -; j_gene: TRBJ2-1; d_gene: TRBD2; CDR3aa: CASSSPFGGGSYNEQFF; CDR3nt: TGTGCCAGCAGCTCCCCCTTCGGGGGGGGTTCCTACAATGAGCAGTTCTTC
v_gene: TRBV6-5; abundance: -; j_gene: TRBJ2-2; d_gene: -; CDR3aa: CASTPVGEPELFF; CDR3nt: TGTGCCAGCACCCCGGTGGGGGAGCCAGAGCTGTTTTTT
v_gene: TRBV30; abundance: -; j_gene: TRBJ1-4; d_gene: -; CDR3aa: CAWSVWGSRVEKLFF; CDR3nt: TGTGCCTGGAGTGTTTGGGGGAGTCGTGTTGAAAAACTGTTTTTT
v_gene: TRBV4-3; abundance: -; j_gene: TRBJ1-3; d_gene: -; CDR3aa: CASSHVSSGNTIYF; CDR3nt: TGCGCCAGCAGCCACGTAAGCTCTGGAAACACCATATATTTT
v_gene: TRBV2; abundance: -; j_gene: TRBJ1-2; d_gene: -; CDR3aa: CASNRDTLYGYTF; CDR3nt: TGTGCCAGCAACCGGGACACCCTCTATGGCTACACCTTC
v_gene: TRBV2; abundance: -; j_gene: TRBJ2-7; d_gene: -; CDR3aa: CATQGLISSYEQYF; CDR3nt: TGTGCCACCCAAGGACTTATCTCCTCCTACGAGCAGTACTTC
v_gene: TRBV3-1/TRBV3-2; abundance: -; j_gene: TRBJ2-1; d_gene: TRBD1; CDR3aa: CASSQSFKGQGAPNEQFF; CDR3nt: TGTGCCAGCAGCCAATCATTTAAGGGACAGGGGGCACCAAATGAGCAGTTCTTC
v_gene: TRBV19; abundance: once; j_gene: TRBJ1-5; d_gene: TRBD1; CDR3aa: CASSIGDRGDQPQHF; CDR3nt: TGTGCCAGTAGTATCGGGGACAGGGGAGACCAGCCCCAGCATTTT
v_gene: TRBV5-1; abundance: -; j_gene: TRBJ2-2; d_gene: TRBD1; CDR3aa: CASSLDRGASGELFF; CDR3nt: TGCGCCAGCAGCTTGGACAGGGGGGCGTCCGGGGAGCTGTTTTTT
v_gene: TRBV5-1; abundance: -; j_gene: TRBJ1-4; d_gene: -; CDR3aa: CASSSFATNEKLFF; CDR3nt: TGCGCCAGCAGCTCTTTTGCAACTAATGAAAAACTGTTTTTT
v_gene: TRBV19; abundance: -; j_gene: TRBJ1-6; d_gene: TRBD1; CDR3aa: CASSPQGAGNSPLHF; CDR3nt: TGTGCCAGTAGCCCCCAGGGGGCCGGTAATTCACCCCTCCACTTT
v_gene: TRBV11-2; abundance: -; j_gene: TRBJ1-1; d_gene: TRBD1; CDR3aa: CASSSQGITEAFF; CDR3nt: TGTGCCAGCAGCTCACAGGGGATCACTGAAGCTTTCTTT
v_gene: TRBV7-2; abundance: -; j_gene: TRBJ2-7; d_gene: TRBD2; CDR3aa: CASSSRTSGRVEQYF; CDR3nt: TGTGCCAGCAGCTCGCGGACTAGCGGGAGGGTTGAGCAGTACTTC
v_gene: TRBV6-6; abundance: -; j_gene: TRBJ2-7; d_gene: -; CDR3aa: CATSGGTYYEQYF; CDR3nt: TGTGCCACCTCCGGCGGGACATACTACGAGCAGTACTTC
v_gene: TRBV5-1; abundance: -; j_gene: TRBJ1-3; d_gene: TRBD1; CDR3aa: CASSSRSGQGTGNTIYF; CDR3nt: TGCGCCAGCAGCTCCCGTTCGGGACAGGGAACCGGAAACACCATATATTTT
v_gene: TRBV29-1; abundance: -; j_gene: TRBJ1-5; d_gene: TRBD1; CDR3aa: CSVGDRSNQPQHF; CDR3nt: TGCAGCGTCGGGGACAGGAGCAATCAGCCCCAGCATTTT
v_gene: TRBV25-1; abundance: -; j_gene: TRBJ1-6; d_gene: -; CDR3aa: CASSEAWGTGNSPLHF; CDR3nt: TGTGCCAGCAGTGAAGCATGGGGGACGGGGAATTCACCCCTCCACTTT
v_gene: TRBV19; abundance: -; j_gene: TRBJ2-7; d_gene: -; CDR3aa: CASSKSGRWDEQYF; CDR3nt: TGTGCCAGTAGTAAATCAGGTAGATGGGATGAGCAGTACTTC
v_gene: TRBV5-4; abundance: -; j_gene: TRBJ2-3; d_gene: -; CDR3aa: CASSRALRGTDTQYF; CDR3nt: TGTGCCAGCAGCCGGGCGCTAAGGGGCACAGATACGCAGTATTTT
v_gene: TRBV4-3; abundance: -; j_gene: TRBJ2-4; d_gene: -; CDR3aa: CASSQDTIAKNIQYF; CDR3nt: TGCGCCAGCAGCCAAGATACTATAGCCAAAAACATTCAGTACTTC
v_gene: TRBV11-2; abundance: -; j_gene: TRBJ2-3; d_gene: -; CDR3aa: CASSARLAGKKGTDTQYF; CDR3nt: TGTGCCAGCAGCGCTAGGCTCGCGGGGAAGAAGGGCACAGATACGCAGTATTTT
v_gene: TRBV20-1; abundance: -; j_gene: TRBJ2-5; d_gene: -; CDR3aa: CSASGPGIGEETQYF; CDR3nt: TGCAGTGCTAGTGGGCCGGGGATCGGTGAGGAGACCCAGTACTTC
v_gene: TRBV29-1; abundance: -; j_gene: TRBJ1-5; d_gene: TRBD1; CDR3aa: CSVQQGDGRPQHF; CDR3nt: TGCAGCGTTCAACAGGGGGATGGCCGGCCCCAGCATTTT
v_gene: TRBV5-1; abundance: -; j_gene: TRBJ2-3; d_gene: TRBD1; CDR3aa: CASSSRTGGMMSTDTQYF; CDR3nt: TGCGCCAGCAGCTCGAGGACAGGGGGCATGATGAGCACAGATACGCAGTATTTT
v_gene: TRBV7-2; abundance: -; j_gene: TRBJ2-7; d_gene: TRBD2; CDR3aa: CASSLEATGGSSEQYF; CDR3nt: TGTGCCAGCAGCTTAGAGGCGACGGGAGGGTCTAGCGAGCAGTACTTC
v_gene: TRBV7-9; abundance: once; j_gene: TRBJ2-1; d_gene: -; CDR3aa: CASSLSASNEQFF; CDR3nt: TGTGCCAGCAGCTTATCCGCTAGCAATGAGCAGTTCTTC
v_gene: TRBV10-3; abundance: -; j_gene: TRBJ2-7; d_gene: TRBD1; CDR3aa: CAIRGTGAAYEQYF; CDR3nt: TGTGCCATCAGGGGAACAGGGGCTGCCTACGAGCAGTACTTC
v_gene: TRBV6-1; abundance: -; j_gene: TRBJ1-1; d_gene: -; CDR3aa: CASSDSSRQSFRAFF; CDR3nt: TGTGCCAGCAGTGATTCTTCTCGGCAGTCCTTTAGAGCTTTCTTT
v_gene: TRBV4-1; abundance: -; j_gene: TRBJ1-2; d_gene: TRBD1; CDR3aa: CASSLGTGVYGYTF; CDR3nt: TGCGCCAGCAGCCTGGGGACAGGAGTCTATGGCTACACCTTC
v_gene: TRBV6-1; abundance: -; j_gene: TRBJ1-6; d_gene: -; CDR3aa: CASSEIGYDNSPLHF; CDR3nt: TGTGCCAGCAGTGAAATAGGGTATGATAATTCACCCCTCCACTTT
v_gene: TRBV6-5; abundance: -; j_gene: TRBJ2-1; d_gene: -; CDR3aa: CASKGLPITEQFF; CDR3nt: TGTGCCAGCAAGGGACTGCCCATTACGGAGCAGTTCTTC
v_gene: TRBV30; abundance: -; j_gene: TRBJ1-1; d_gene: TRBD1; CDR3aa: CAWTIQGAGTEAFF; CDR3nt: TGTGCCTGGACCATACAGGGGGCGGGGACTGAAGCTTTCTTT
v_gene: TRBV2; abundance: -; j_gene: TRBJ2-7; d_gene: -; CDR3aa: CASITPSGLTPYEQYF; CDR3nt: TGTGCCAGCATTACACCCTCGGGGTTAACCCCCTACGAGCAGTACTTC